This T cell receptor (beta chain) was recovered during a study of T cell responses to AZD1222 COVID-19 vaccine. V lost 4 bases and J lost 7; bases outside the gene matches: 14. The CDR3 consists of 17 residues. CDR1 is LGHNA, CDR2 YNFKEQ, per germline. Assay: immunoSEQ multiplex PCR; the TCRdb copy retains only in-frame clones and omits some. Altogether tens of thousands of clones are present, around four fifths being singletons, with the ten largest covering under 7%. V gene TRBV4-2 combines with J gene TRBJ2-1; 9 bases agree with TRBD2. The specimen was peripheral blood, collected on day 0 of AZD1222 vaccination. The receptor was derived from an adult in good health. CDR3 amino acids: CASSPFKRGAGGNEQFF. The CDR3 nucleotides are TGTGCCAGCAGCCCATTCAAGCGGGGGGCCGGGGGGAATGAGCAGTTCTTC.